These 19 T cell receptor beta chains share one sample of origin, sequenced in a study of beta chain features in type 1 diabetes. The study's findings and limits: In every one of the four CD4+ subsets, TCRB CDR3s were moderately but significantly shorter in Type 1 diabetes patients.

Their specific antigens are unknown. Expressed TCRB transcripts were sequenced after all isolated RNA was converted to cDNA. The data were produced by immunoSEQ multiplex PCR, yet TCRdb's version contains in-frame clones alone and is incomplete. This sample has a few hundred thousand clones, with around an eighth found just once. Sequencing input: naive CD4+ T cells from blood. The receptors here all came from a woman aged 18 to 35 with type 1 diabetes.

This clone was seen only a few times. The J gene is TRBJ1-1, the V gene TRBV30, with D perhaps TRBD1 (6 bases). Germline values: CDR1 GTSNPN, CDR2 SVGIG (reference sequence). The CDR3 has 14 amino acids. Trimming stripped 3 bases from V and 0 bases from J, with 11 bases between. The CDR3 nucleotides are TGTGCCTGGAGCCAGGGGCACGTGAACACTGAAGCTTTCTTT. Translating gives CAWSQGHVNTEAFF.

The chain couples TRBV9 to TRBJ2-1, with TRBD2 as a possible D gene (5 bases). The germline gives CDR1 SGDLS, CDR2 YYNGEE. The CDR3 extends over 14 amino acids. V was pared by 0 bases and J by 11 bases, with 15 bases between. The CDR3 reads CASSVEVSALQQFF. The CDR3 DNA reads TGTGCCAGCAGCGTAGAGGTTAGCGCACTACAGCAGTTCTTC.

This chain joins TRBV7-2 and TRBJ2-7; 9 nucleotides line up with TRBD1. The CDR3 has 15 amino acids. Per the germline V gene, CDR1 is SGHTA and CDR2 is FQGNSA. Trimming removed 4 bases from V and 7 bases from J; junction bases left unmatched: 11. The CDR3 region is CASSSMTGGRSEQYF. The CDR3 coding sequence is TGTGCCAGCAGCTCAATGACAGGGGGGAGGAGTGAGCAGTACTTC.

The chain carries TRBV19 and TRBJ1-2, with TRBD1 identical over 8 bases. The ends lost 6 bases at V and 8 bases at J; junction bases unmatched: 8. There are 13 residues in the CDR3. Germline CDR1 is LNHDA and CDR2 is SQIVND (reference sequence). CDR3 DNA sequence: TGTGCCAGTAGAACCCCCGGACAGGGAGGCTACACCTTC. Amino acids: CASRTPGQGGYTF. Filled out from reference TRBV19 and TRBJ1-2, the complete variable domain reads DGGITQSPKYLFRKEGQNVTLSCEQNLNHDAMYWYRQDPGQGLRLIYYSQIVNDFQKGDIAEGYSVSREKKESFPLTVTSAQKNPTAFYLCASRTPGQGGYTFGSGTRLTVV.

This clone was seen a handful of times. As DNA, the CDR3 is TGTGCCAGTAGCCCGGGACAGGGTATTCCTAAGGGGCAGTTCTTC. This sequence encodes CASSPGQGIPKGQFF. The chain has TRBV19 and TRBJ2-1; 9 bases line up with TRBD1. After removal of 6 bases from V and 12 bases from J, the junction contained 15 bases not matched to a gene. CDR1 LNHDA and CDR2 SQIVND come from the germline V gene (reference sequence). This CDR3 region has 15 residues.

This clone was seen a handful of times. The chain couples TRBV19 to TRBJ2-4; the D gene is possibly TRBD1 (6 bases). Germline lookup yields CDR1 LNHDA and CDR2 SQIVND (reference sequence). The CDR3 spans 13 residues. Between the trimmed V and J ends, which lost 5 bases and 9 bases, there was a span of 14 bases. The CDR3 sequence: CASSPTGLSIQYF. CDR3 DNA: TGTGCCAGTAGTCCTACAGGGCTCAGCATTCAGTACTTC.

The chain combines TRBV6-5 with TRBJ1-5; possibly TRBD1 for D (5 bases). Trimming stripped 6 bases from V and 0 bases from J, with 12 bases between. CDR1 MNHEY and CDR2 SVGAGI come from the germline V gene. The CDR3 contains 15 residues. The CDR3 sequence: CASRPRTNSNQPQHF. The CDR3 DNA follows: TGTGCCAGCAGACCTAGGACAAATAGCAATCAGCCCCAGCATTTT.

The chain is built from TRBV13 and TRBJ1-2; D gene unclear. This CDR3 contains 14 residues. Germline V CDR1 and CDR2: PRHDT, FYEKMQ (reference sequence). With 7 bases removed from V and 2 bases from J, the gap between germline ends came to 14 bases. Written as DNA, the CDR3 is TGTGCCAGCACTAGCGTGTCGCTCAACTATGGCTACACCTTC. It translates to CASTSVSLNYGYTF.

The chain couples TRBV11-2 to TRBJ2-7; a weak D match, TRBD1 (6 bases). CDR3 length: 13 residues. The V gene lost 5 bases and the J gene lost 4 bases, with 12 bases spanning the gap. The germline V gene encodes CDR1 SGHAT and CDR2 FQNNGV. Written as DNA, the CDR3 is TGTGCCAGCAGCAAACAGGGTCGGTACGAGCAGTACTTC. It codes for CASSKQGRYEQYF.

The chain joins TRBV28 to TRBJ2-7, with a tentative D call TRBD1 (6 bases). CDR3 length: 13 residues. Trimming removed 7 bases from V and 6 bases from J, with 16 bases in between. Germline V gene lookup returns CDR1 MDHEN and CDR2 SYDVKM. The CDR3 loop reads CASTSVQGTEQYF. DNA of the CDR3: TGTGCCAGCACCTCTGTTCAGGGGACCGAGCAGTACTTC.

The V call is TRBV4-1, the J call TRBJ2-7; D perhaps matches TRBD1 (6 bases). Germline loops: CDR1 MGHRA, CDR2 YSYEKL. CDR3 length equals 15 residues. Deletions cut 5 bases from V and 6 bases from J, with 20 bases between. Here the CDR3 DNA reads TGCGCCAGCAGCAACCCCGGGACACTCGACCGCGAGCAGTACTTC. Translating it yields CASSNPGTLDREQYF.

This clone was seen more than once but under ten times. This chain connects TRBV2 to TRBJ2-5; a weak D match, TRBD1 (6 bases). The CDR3 covers 12 residues. CDR1 is SNHLY and CDR2 is FYNNEI in the germline V gene. V lost 7 bases to trimming and J lost 1 base, with 7 bases between them. CDR3 residues: CASNRAQETQYF. CDR3 in DNA: TGTGCCAGCAACAGGGCCCAAGAGACCCAGTACTTC.

The V and J genes are TRBV11-2 and TRBJ2-7; 9 bases line up with TRBD1. Germline V gene lookup returns CDR1 SGHAT and CDR2 FQNNGV. V trimming: 2 bases; J trimming: 3 bases; junction bases outside the gene matches: 5. The CDR3 runs 15 residues. CDR3 in amino acids: CASSLTGTGYYEQYV. The CDR3 DNA sequence: TGTGCCAGCAGCTTAACCGGGACAGGGTACTACGAGCAGTACGTC.

This clone was observed a few times. The chain carries TRBV7-9 and TRBJ1-2; D is unclear. Trimming stripped 6 bases from V and 8 bases from J, with 13 bases between. The germline CDR1 and CDR2 sequences are SEHNR and FQNEAQ (reference sequence). The CDR3 spans 12 residues. CDR3 in amino acids: CASRLAREGYTF. Here the CDR3 DNA reads TGTGCCAGCAGACTTGCCCGGGAGGGCTACACCTTC.

CDR3: CASSLGDREGYEQYF. CDR3 bases: TGTGCCAGCAGCCTAGGGGACAGGGAAGGATACGAGCAGTACTTC. The chain links TRBV5-6 to TRBJ2-7; 9 positions agree with TRBD1. The CDR3 is 15 amino acids. The V segment lost 4 bases and the J segment 4 bases; nucleotides outside the gene matches: 9. From germline, CDR1 is SGHDT and CDR2 YYEEEE.

This clone was counted between two and nine times. The chain employs TRBV2 and TRBJ2-1, with 7 nucleotides matching TRBD1. CDR1 SNHLY and CDR2 FYNNEI come from the germline V gene. The CDR3 totals 11 residues. J lost 13 bases, V lost 7 bases, and 7 bases had no gene match. The CDR3 loop is CASIGGKTQFF. CDR3 sequence (DNA): TGTGCCAGCATAGGGGGCAAAACACAGTTCTTC.

This chain links TRBV5-1 with TRBJ2-1; tentatively, D is TRBD2 (6 bases). This CDR3 region has 15 residues. V gave up 0 bases and J gave up 4 bases, with 11 bases separating them. Germline V CDR1 and CDR2: SGHRS, YFSETQ. The CDR3 protein is CASSLARRDYNEQFF. As DNA, the CDR3 is TGCGCCAGCAGCTTGGCACGGAGGGATTACAATGAGCAGTTCTTC.

This clone was detected a few times. The chain is built from TRBV9 and TRBJ2-1; a possible D gene is TRBD1 (6 bases). The CDR3 runs 17 residues. Trimming took 3 bases from V and 7 from J, leaving 23 bases between them. CDR1 and CDR2 (germline): SGDLS, YYNGEE. CDR3 bases: TGTGCCAGCAGCGCAAGAACAGGGATTTTATTAGGAAATGAGCAGTTCTTC. The encoded protein is CASSARTGILLGNEQFF.

The rearrangement joins TRBV9 to TRBJ2-7, with D maybe TRBD1 (6 bases). This CDR3 comprises 12 residues. Germline CDR1 SGDLS, CDR2 YYNGEE. The V end lost 0 bases, the J end lost 5 bases, and 6 bases lay between the germline ends. CDR3 nucleotide sequence: TGTGCCAGCAGCGTAGCAGGGGACGAGCAGTACTTC. Protein sequence: CASSVAGDEQYF.